The 5 T cell receptor beta chains presented below share a single source sample, sequenced in a study of control samples from healthy donors and cancer patients. The table came from immunoSEQ multiplex PCR; TCRdb's copy has only in-frame clones and leaves some out. The sample includes about 130,000 clones, 87% of them seen just once. Sequencing was performed on blood. The receptors were gathered from a man aged 18-30 years in good health.

This chain links TRBV9 with TRBJ1-1; 8 bases fit TRBD1. V dropped 3 bases and J dropped 1; count of bases not matched to a gene: 2. The CDR3 consists of 14 residues. In germline, CDR1 is SGDLS, CDR2 YYNGEE. This CDR3 reads CASSAGQANTEAFF. CDR3 DNA: TGTGCCAGCAGCGCGGGACAGGCGAACACTGAAGCTTTCTTT.

The gene calls are TRBV30 and TRBJ1-2; no reliable D call. The V gene's germline CDR1 is GTSNPN and CDR2 SVGIG (reference sequence). There are 13 residues in the CDR3. V lost 2 bases to trimming and J lost 4 bases, with 11 bases between them. Here the CDR3 DNA reads TGTGCCTGGAGTCCAACCCCCAGCTATGGCTACACCTTC. Its protein is CAWSPTPSYGYTF.

The J gene is TRBJ2-3, the V gene TRBV5-4; D is uncertain. The CDR3 totals 13 residues. CDR1 is SGHNT, CDR2 YYREEE, per germline (reference sequence). V lost 6 bases to trimming and J lost 4 bases, with 12 bases between them. CDR3 loop: CASTINYADTQYF. CDR3 bases: TGTGCCAGCACCATTAATTACGCAGATACGCAGTATTTT. The full variable domain, in which reference TRBV5-4 and TRBJ2-3 provide the parts outside the CDR3, is ETGVTQSPTHLIKTRGQQVTLRCSSQSGHNTVSWYQQALGQGPQFIFQYYREEENGRGNFPPRFSGLQFPNYSSELNVNALELDDSALYLCASTINYADTQYFGPGTRLTVL.

This clone was seen a single time. The rearrangement links TRBV5-1 to TRBJ2-7, with D unresolved. The CDR3 consists of 16 residues. CDR1 is SGHRS and CDR2 is YFSETQ in the germline V gene. The ends were cut back, 0 bases at V and 3 bases at J, with 16 bases in the middle. Here the CDR3 DNA reads TGCGCCAGCAGCTTGGTCCCGCTCTCTGGAAACTACGAGCAGTACTTC. It encodes CASSLVPLSGNYEQYF.

The chain employs TRBV6-2 or TRBV6-3 and TRBJ2-1, with 10 bases that match TRBD2. Trimming cost V 6 bases and J 8 bases; bases outside gene matches: 13. In germline, CDR1 is MNHEY, CDR2 SVGEGT. CDR3 length: 16 amino acids. The CDR3 DNA reads TGTGCCAGCAGCAGACGGGGGCTAGCGGGAGTCCATGAGCAGTTCTTC. Translation gives CASSRRGLAGVHEQFF.